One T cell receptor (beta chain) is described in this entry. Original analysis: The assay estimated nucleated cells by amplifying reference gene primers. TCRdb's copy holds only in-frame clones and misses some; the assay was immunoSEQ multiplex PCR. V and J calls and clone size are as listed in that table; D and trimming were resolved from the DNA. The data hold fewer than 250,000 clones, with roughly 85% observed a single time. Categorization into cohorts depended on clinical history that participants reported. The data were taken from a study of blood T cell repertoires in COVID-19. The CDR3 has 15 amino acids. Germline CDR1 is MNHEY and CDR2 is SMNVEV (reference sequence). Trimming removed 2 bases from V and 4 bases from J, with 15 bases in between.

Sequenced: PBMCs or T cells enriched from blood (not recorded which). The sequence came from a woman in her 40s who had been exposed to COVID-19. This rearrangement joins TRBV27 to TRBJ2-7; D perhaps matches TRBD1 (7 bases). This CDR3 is CASSLKGAGGYEQYF. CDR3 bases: TGTGCCAGCAGTTTAAAGGGGGCAGGGGGGTACGAGCAGTACTTC.